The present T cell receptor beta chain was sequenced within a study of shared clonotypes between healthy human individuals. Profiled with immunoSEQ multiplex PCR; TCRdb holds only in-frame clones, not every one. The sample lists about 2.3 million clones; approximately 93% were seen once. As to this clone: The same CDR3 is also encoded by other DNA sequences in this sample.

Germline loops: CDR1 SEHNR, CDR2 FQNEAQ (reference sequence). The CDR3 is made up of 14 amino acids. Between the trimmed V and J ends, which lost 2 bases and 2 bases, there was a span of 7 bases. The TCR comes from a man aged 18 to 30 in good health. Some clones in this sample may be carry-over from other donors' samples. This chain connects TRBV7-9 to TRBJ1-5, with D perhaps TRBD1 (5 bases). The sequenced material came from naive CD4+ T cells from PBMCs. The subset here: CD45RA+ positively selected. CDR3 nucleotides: TGTGCCAGCAGCTTACAGGGCGGCAATCAGCCCCAGCATTTT. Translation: CASSLQGGNQPQHF.